The 2 T cell receptor beta chains below come from one sample, sequenced in a study of T cells in Graves' hyperthyroidism and ophthalmopathy. TCR beta CDR3 regions were amplified from RNA transcripts. RT-PCR in the first round (using the HTBI primer set) targeted the TCR CDR3. TCRdb fed the multiplex PCR reads into MiXCR, producing one record per CDR3 protein. The sample contains 650,000 to 700,000 distinct CDR3 sequences, 15% to 20% of which appear only once. The sample consisted of blood. All receptors derive from a man aged 45-65 years with Graves' hyperthyroidism.

This clonotype was observed many times. The chain is built from TRBV29-1 and TRBJ2-3; 11 bases line up with TRBD1. CDR3 length: 16 amino acids. Germline trimming cut 4 bases from V and 5 bases from J; bases unmatched to any gene: 11. Germline V lookup: CDR1 SQVTM, CDR2 ANQGSEA. CDR3 sequence: CSVAQRDRGVRDTQYF. The CDR3 DNA reads TGCAGCGTTGCACAACGGGACAGGGGGGTGAGAGATACGCAGTATTTT.

In this sample, this clonotype turned up many times. This chain uses TRBV28 with TRBJ2-1, with D possibly being TRBD1 (6 bases). Germline assignment: CDR1 MDHEN and CDR2 SYDVKM. The CDR3 loop spans 15 amino acids. Trimming took 5 bases from V and 2 from J, leaving 13 bases between them. CDR3: CASSGGWVTYNEQFF. In nucleotides, the CDR3 is TGTGCCAGCAGTGGGGGCTGGGTCACCTACAATGAGCAGTTCTTC.